Sequencing of this T cell receptor beta chain was carried out in a study of regulatory T cells in long-lasting Graves disease. Overall study: Persistence in Graves' disease required over 5 years of antithyroid drugs plus positive TSH receptor antibodies.

The study, taken as a whole, reports: It is possible that accuracy was reduced by the small size of the sample. Public clonotype sharing was higher in persistent than newly diagnosed patients.

The TCR beta library used iRepertoire HTBI primers with Arm-PCR amplification of CDR3. Original analysis: The samples included 60 to 65 TRBV and some 15 TRBJ segments. TCRdb analysed the multiplex PCR reads with MiXCR anew, one entry per CDR3 protein. The V and J calls and clone size are TCRdb's, not the authors'. The sample has some 340,000 distinct CDR3 sequences, around 23% seen once; the top ten hold under 35%. Described time point: persistent/refractory GD, antithyroid drugs over 5 years with positive TRAb. PBMC-extracted RNA yielded the TCR library. Points on this clonotype: The antigen is undetermined.

The TCR was taken from a woman between 40 and 50 years old with Graves disease. Specimen: peripheral blood mononuclear cells (PBMCs), collected when the disease was refractory, from a patient treated with antithyroid drugs.

The CDR3 nucleotides read TGTGCCAGCTCAACGACTGATACTGGAAACACCATATATTTT. Amino acid sequence: CASSTTDTGNTIYF. V and J are TRBV18 and TRBJ1-3; D is undetermined. This CDR3 is 14 amino acids long. Germline V gene sequence: CDR1 KGHSH, CDR2 LQKENI. V was clipped by 5 bases and J by 2 bases, with 10 bases between them.